This is a list of T cell receptor beta chains from one sample in a study of T cells in Graves' hyperthyroidism and ophthalmopathy. Each CDR3 protein gets one entry after TCRdb re-called the multiplex PCR reads with MiXCR. The sample includes roughly 250,000 distinct CDR3 sequences, 22% seen only once; the top ten take around 60%. Sequencing was carried out using blood. The receptors were gathered from a man aged 30-40 years with Graves' ophthalmopathy. Both conserved end residues are part of each CDR3. The D gene is left open where the match is weak. Clone size is not always given. Where it is, it says once, few, many or a class for expanded clones.

j_gene | d_gene | len | abundance | v_gene | CDR3aa | CDR3nt
TRBJ1-2 | TRBD1 | 18 | NA | TRBV24-1 | CATSDTPGTGGFYYGYTF | TGTGCCACCAGTGACACCCCCGGGACAGGGGGTTTTTACTATGGCTACACCTTC
TRBJ1-2 | NA | 14 | many | TRBV6-1 | CASSPSPWNYGYTF | TGTGCCAGCAGTCCCTCCCCTTGGAACTATGGCTACACCTTC
TRBJ2-2 | NA | 15 | many | TRBV11-2 | CASSPGLRNTGELFF | TGTGCCAGCAGCCCGGGACTGAGGAACACCGGGGAGCTGTTTTTT
TRBJ2-6 | NA | 17 | NA | TRBV7-9 | CASSAGTTISGANVLTF | TGTGCCAGCAGTGCCGGGACCACGATCTCTGGGGCCAACGTCCTGACTTTC
TRBJ2-7 | TRBD1 | 15 | NA | TRBV12-3/TRBV12-4 | CASRPPGTEAYEQYF | TGTGCCAGCAGACCCCCCGGGACAGAGGCCTACGAGCAGTACTTC
TRBJ1-1 | TRBD1 | 13 | NA | TRBV12-3/TRBV12-4 | CASSTSGGTEAFF | TGTGCCAGCAGTACCTCAGGGGGGACTGAAGCTTTCTTT
TRBJ2-3 | TRBD1 | 17 | few | TRBV5-1 | CASSLAGQASARDTQYF | TGCGCCAGCAGCTTGGCGGGACAGGCCAGCGCGAGGGATACGCAGTATTTT
TRBJ2-7 | NA | 16 | NA | TRBV5-4 | CASSLGPRSPSYEQYF | TGTGCCAGCAGCTTGGGGCCGCGGAGCCCAAGCTACGAGCAGTACTTC
TRBJ2-1 | TRBD2 | 13 | many | TRBV11-3 | CASSNSGRGEQFF | TGTGCCAGCAGCAATAGCGGGAGAGGTGAGCAGTTCTTC
TRBJ2-5 | TRBD2 | 13 | many | TRBV28 | CASSTPGLEVQYF | TGTGCCAGCAGTACGCCGGGACTAGAGGTCCAGTACTTC
TRBJ2-5 | TRBD2 | 16 | many | TRBV28 | CASSSPRRLAGGTQYF | TGTGCCAGCAGTTCGCCTCGCAGACTAGCGGGGGGGACCCAGTACTTC
TRBJ1-4 | NA | 15 | NA | TRBV6-5 | CASSYSSGVGEKLFF | TGTGCCAGCAGTTACTCGTCCGGCGTGGGTGAAAAACTGTTTTTT
TRBJ2-3 | NA | 16 | few | TRBV20-1 | CSARLGGTTSTDTQYF | TGCAGTGCTAGGCTAGGCGGCACGACTAGCACAGATACGCAGTATTTT
TRBJ2-5 | TRBD2 | 15 | NA | TRBV18 | CASSHGLAGAVTQYF | TGTGCCAGCTCACATGGACTAGCGGGAGCGGTGACCCAGTACTTC
TRBJ1-1 | NA | 15 | NA | TRBV3-1 | CASSPHRQANTEAFF | TGTGCCAGCAGCCCCCACCGTCAGGCGAACACTGAAGCTTTCTTT
TRBJ2-1 | TRBD1 | 15 | many | TRBV11-3 | CASSARDRAEEEQFF | TGTGCCAGCAGCGCCCGGGACAGGGCGGAGGAAGAGCAGTTCTTC
TRBJ2-5 | NA | 18 | many | TRBV28 | CASSLTSGRGANQETQYF | TGTGCCAGCAGTTTAACGTCGGGGAGAGGGGCGAACCAAGAGACCCAGTACTTC
TRBJ1-4 | TRBD1 | 14 | NA | TRBV10-2 | CASRRQGRNEKLFF | TGCGCCAGCAGAAGACAGGGGCGCAATGAAAAACTGTTTTTT
TRBJ2-7 | TRBD2 | 16 | NA | TRBV20-1 | CSATQTSGWTNYEQYF | TGCAGTGCTACACAGACTAGCGGGTGGACAAACTACGAGCAGTACTTC
TRBJ2-1 | NA | 13 | NA | TRBV5-5 | CASSFSPGNEQFF | TGTGCCAGCAGCTTTTCACCTGGCAATGAGCAGTTCTTC
TRBJ2-5 | TRBD2 | 13 | many | TRBV20-1 | CSARGLAEETQYF | TGCAGTGCTAGAGGACTAGCGGAAGAGACCCAGTACTTC
TRBJ1-1 | TRBD1 | 14 | NA | TRBV7-8 | CASSQGQMNTEAFF | TGTGCCAGCAGCCAGGGACAGATGAACACTGAAGCTTTCTTT
TRBJ1-3 | NA | 11 | many | TRBV3-1 | CASRAGNTIYF | TGTGCCAGCCGGGCTGGAAACACCATATATTTT
TRBJ2-5 | TRBD1 | 15 | NA | TRBV11-2 | CASSSGPHRGGTQYF | TGTGCCAGCAGCTCCGGACCCCACAGGGGTGGGACCCAGTACTTC
TRBJ2-3 | NA | 14 | many | TRBV24-1 | CATSEGGYLDTQYF | TGTGCCACCAGTGAGGGCGGCTATTTAGATACGCAGTATTTT
TRBJ2-1 | NA | 14 | NA | TRBV7-3 | CASSLRGGDNEQFF | TGTGCCAGCAGCTTACGGGGCGGGGACAATGAGCAATTCTTC
TRBJ2-1 | TRBD2 | 20 | many | TRBV7-8 | CASSPSVGLAGGKRHNEQFF | TGTGCCAGCAGCCCCTCCGTGGGACTAGCGGGAGGGAAGCGACACAATGAGCAGTTCTTC
TRBJ2-3 | NA | 15 | few | TRBV2 | CASSEYERRTDTQYF | TGTGCCAGCAGTGAATATGAGCGACGCACAGATACGCAGTATTTT
TRBJ2-3 | TRBD1 | 17 | NA | TRBV6-1 | CASSEARGRGWADTQYF | TGTGCCAGCAGTGAAGCTCGAGGCAGGGGGTGGGCAGATACGCAGTATTTT
TRBJ1-1 | NA | 12 | NA | TRBV29-1 | CSVEVTDTEAFF | TGCAGCGTTGAAGTAACGGACACTGAAGCTTTCTTT
TRBJ2-1 | TRBD2 | 16 | NA | TRBV7-3 | CASSLNQGTSGRGQFF | TGTGCCAGCAGCCTTAACCAGGGGACTAGCGGGAGAGGGCAGTTCTTC
TRBJ2-7 | NA | 13 | NA | TRBV12-5 | CASGAQGSYEQYF | TGTGCTAGTGGTGCACAGGGTTCCTACGAGCAGTACTTC
TRBJ2-1 | NA | 15 | few | TRBV20-1 | CSAKSGTQSYNEQFF | TGCAGTGCTAAGTCTGGGACCCAATCCTACAATGAGCAGTTCTTC
TRBJ2-1 | NA | 15 | NA | TRBV20-1 | CSARDRGSSYNEQFF | TGCAGTGCTAGAGATAGGGGGAGCTCCTACAATGAGCAGTTCTTC
TRBJ2-1 | TRBD2 | 14 | many | TRBV11-2 | CASSDGTSGRDVFF | TGTGCCAGCAGCGATGGGACTAGCGGGAGGGATGTGTTCTTC
TRBJ2-7 | NA | 16 | NA | TRBV7-9 | CASSTPAGRHKDEQYF | TGTGCCAGCAGCACGCCAGCCGGGAGACACAAGGACGAGCAGTACTTC
TRBJ2-5 | NA | 12 | few | TRBV6-1 | CASSGLSETQYF | TGTGCCAGCAGTGGACTTTCGGAGACCCAGTACTTC
TRBJ1-6 | TRBD1 | 15 | few | TRBV7-9 | CASSLSDRFNSPLHF | TGTGCCAGCAGCTTATCGGACAGGTTTAATTCACCCCTCCACTTT
TRBJ2-1 | TRBD1 | 14 | NA | TRBV11-3 | CASSPAGQGHEQFF | TGTGCCAGCAGCCCCGCCGGACAGGGTCATGAGCAGTTCTTC
TRBJ2-1 | TRBD2 | 17 | few | TRBV13 | CASSLGLGLAGDNEQFF | TGTGCCAGCAGCTTAGGCCTAGGACTAGCGGGAGACAATGAGCAGTTCTTC
TRBJ1-3 | NA | 14 | few | TRBV6-1 | CASSERALRNTIYF | TGTGCCAGCAGTGAACGGGCCTTGCGAAACACCATATATTTT
TRBJ2-1 | TRBD2 | 15 | many | TRBV20-1 | CSAATSGSSYNEQFF | TGCAGTGCTGCGACTAGCGGGAGCTCCTACAATGAGCAGTTCTTC
TRBJ2-3 | NA | 15 | NA | TRBV3-1 | CASSHGLTRTDTQYF | TGTGCCAGCAGCCATGGACTAACCCGAACAGATACGCAGTATTTT
TRBJ1-4 | NA | 16 | NA | TRBV9 | CASSMEDRATNEKLFF | TGTGCCAGCAGCATGGAGGACCGAGCAACTAATGAAAAACTGTTTTTT
TRBJ2-2 | TRBD2 | 17 | NA | TRBV9 | CASSVGPGLANTGELFF | TGTGCCAGCAGCGTGGGGCCGGGACTAGCGAACACCGGGGAGCTGTTTTTT
TRBJ2-1 | NA | 13 | NA | TRBV11-2 | CASSLARVGEQFF | TGTGCCAGCAGCTTAGCCAGGGTTGGTGAGCAGTTCTTC
TRBJ2-5 | TRBD2 | 16 | NA | TRBV10-1 | CASTLLAGGPTETQYF | TGCGCCAGCACCTTACTAGCGGGAGGGCCTACGGAGACCCAGTACTTC
TRBJ2-5 | TRBD2 | 15 | once | TRBV9 | CAGSVGPDRGVTQYF | TGTGCCGGCAGCGTAGGCCCCGACCGGGGGGTGACCCAGTACTTC
TRBJ1-1 | NA | 14 | few | TRBV10-2 | CASSPTGIGAEAFF | TGCGCCAGCAGTCCAACGGGGATAGGGGCTGAAGCTTTCTTT
TRBJ2-5 | TRBD2 | 16 | few | TRBV5-1 | CASSLSVTGLGETQYF | TGCGCCAGCAGCTTGAGTGTTACGGGACTAGGAGAGACCCAGTACTTC
TRBJ2-1 | NA | 12 | NA | TRBV27 | CASSPTLGEQFF | TGTGCCAGCAGTCCCACGTTAGGTGAGCAGTTCTTC
TRBJ2-3 | TRBD2 | 15 | NA | TRBV19 | CASSIGLAGADTQYF | TGTGCCAGTAGTATAGGGCTAGCGGGAGCAGATACGCAGTATTTT
TRBJ1-2 | NA | 13 | few | TRBV7-2 | CASSTGTALGYTF | TGTGCCAGCAGCACCGGGACCGCGCTTGGCTACACCTTC
TRBJ1-6 | NA | 15 | NA | TRBV5-6 | CASSDLGIPNSPLHF | TGTGCCAGCAGCGATTTAGGAATCCCTAATTCACCCCTCCACTTT
TRBJ1-5 | NA | 14 | NA | TRBV3-1 | CASSQGGRNQPQHF | TGTGCCAGCAGCCAAGGAGGGAGGAATCAGCCCCAGCATTTT